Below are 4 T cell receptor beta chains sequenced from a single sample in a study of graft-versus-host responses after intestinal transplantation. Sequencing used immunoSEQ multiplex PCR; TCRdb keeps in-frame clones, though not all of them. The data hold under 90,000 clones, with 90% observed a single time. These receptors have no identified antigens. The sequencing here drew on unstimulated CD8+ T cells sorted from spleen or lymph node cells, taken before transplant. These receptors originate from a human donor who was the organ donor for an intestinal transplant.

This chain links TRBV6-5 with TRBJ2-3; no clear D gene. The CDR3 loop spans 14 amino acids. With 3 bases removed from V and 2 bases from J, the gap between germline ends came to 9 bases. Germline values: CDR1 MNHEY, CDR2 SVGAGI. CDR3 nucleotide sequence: TGTGCCAGCAGTTATCTGCGCGCCACAGATACGCAGTATTTT. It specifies CASSYLRATDTQYF.

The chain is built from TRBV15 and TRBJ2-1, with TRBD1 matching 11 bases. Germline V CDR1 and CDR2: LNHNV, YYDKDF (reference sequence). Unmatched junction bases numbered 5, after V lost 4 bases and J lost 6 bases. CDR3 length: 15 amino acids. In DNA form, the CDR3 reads TGTGCCACCAGCATGGACAGGGGGCTTGGCAATGAGCAGTTCTTC. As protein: CATSMDRGLGNEQFF.

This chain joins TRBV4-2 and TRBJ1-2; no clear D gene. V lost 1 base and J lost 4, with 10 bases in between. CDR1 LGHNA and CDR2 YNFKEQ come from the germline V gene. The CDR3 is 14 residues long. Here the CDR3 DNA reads TGTGCCAGCAGCCAAGGAAACAGCCCCTATGGCTACACCTTC. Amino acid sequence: CASSQGNSPYGYTF.

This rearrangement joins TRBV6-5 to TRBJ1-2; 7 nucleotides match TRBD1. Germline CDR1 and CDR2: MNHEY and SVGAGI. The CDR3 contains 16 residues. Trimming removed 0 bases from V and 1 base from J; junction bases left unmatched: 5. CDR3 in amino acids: CASSYSGTAINYGYTF. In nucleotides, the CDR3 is TGTGCCAGCAGTTACTCCGGGACAGCTATTAACTATGGCTACACCTTC.